Listed here are 10 T cell receptor beta chains from one sample, sequenced in a study of blood T cell repertoires in COVID-19. Sequencing used immunoSEQ multiplex PCR; TCRdb keeps in-frame clones, though not all of them. The table lists a few hundred thousand clones, 89% of them singletons. The material sequenced was peripheral blood. Every receptor here comes from a man aged 45 to 65 with acute or convalescent COVID-19.

The rearrangement joins TRBV30 to TRBJ1-1; possibly TRBD1 for D (6 bases). Germline CDR1 is GTSNPN and CDR2 is SVGIG (reference sequence). This CDR3 is 16 amino acids long. Trimming took off 0 bases at V and 1 base at J, with 15 bases between the two ends. The CDR3 DNA sequence: TGTGCCTGGAGTGTAGGGGGGGGCCTACAGAACACTGAAGCTTTCTTT. Its protein product is CAWSVGGGLQNTEAFF.

V is TRBV25-1 and J is TRBJ2-3, with 7 bases identical to TRBD2. Losses at the gene ends were 4 bases for V and 6 bases for J; bases not matched to a gene: 7. The CDR3 is 14 residues long. Per the germline V gene, CDR1 is MGHDK and CDR2 is SYGVNS. The CDR3 loop reads CASSAVGGVDTQYF. The DNA for the CDR3 is TGTGCCAGCAGTGCCGTGGGGGGGGTGGATACGCAGTATTTT. The variable domain in full, completed from reference TRBV25-1 and TRBJ2-3, reads EADIYQTPRYLVIGTGKKITLECSQTMGHDKMYWYQQDPGMELHLIHYSYGVNSTEKGDLSSESTVSRIRTEHFPLTLESARPSHTSQYLCASSAVGGVDTQYFGPGTRLTVL.

V gene TRBV6-5 combines with J gene TRBJ2-1; D perhaps matches TRBD2 (6 bases). Germline V gives CDR1 MNHEY, CDR2 SVGAGI. This CDR3 contains 15 residues. V shed 6 bases and J shed 12 bases, with 24 bases lying between them. CDR3 loop: CASRGLSVPPQGQFF. CDR3 sequence (DNA): TGTGCCAGCAGGGGACTTAGCGTCCCCCCCCAGGGGCAGTTCTTC.

This clone occurred a few times. J is TRBJ2-4 and V is TRBV5-1, with D perhaps TRBD2 (6 bases). Trimming removed 0 bases at V and 2 bases at J, with 15 bases between. The CDR3 extends over 17 amino acids. Germline assignment: CDR1 SGHRS and CDR2 YFSETQ. CDR3 sequence (DNA): TGCGCCAGCAGCTTGGGGGGAGGCGTGGGATCCAAAAACATTCAGTACTTC. Residues: CASSLGGGVGSKNIQYF.

The rearrangement links TRBV29-1 to TRBJ1-1, with 7 bases that match TRBD1. Germline loops: CDR1 SQVTM, CDR2 ANQGSEA. Trimming at V came to 5 bases and at J to 5 bases, leaving 5 bases not matched to a gene. This CDR3 is 12 amino acids long. The CDR3 protein is CSVQTGYTEAFF. The DNA for the CDR3 is TGCAGCGTTCAGACAGGGTATACTGAAGCTTTCTTT.

The V and J genes are TRBV18 and TRBJ1-4, with D possibly matching TRBD1 (6 bases). Germline CDR1 KGHSH, CDR2 LQKENI. The V and J ends lost 3 bases and 8 bases respectively, with 19 bases between them. The CDR3 covers 16 residues. The CDR3 sequence: CASSPGDIPPGEKLFF. CDR3 DNA: TGTGCCAGCTCACCGGGGGACATACCCCCAGGCGAAAAACTGTTTTTT. The full variable domain, with the rest looked up from reference TRBV18 and TRBJ1-4, is NAGVMQNPRHLVRRRGQEARLRCSPMKGHSHVYWYRQLPEEGLKFMVYLQKENIIDESGMPKERFSAEFPKEGPSILRIQQVVRGDSAAYFCASSPGDIPPGEKLFFGSGTQLSVL.

Points on this clone: Distinct nucleotide sequences in the sample also encode this CDR3. The DNA for the CDR3 is TGTGCCAGTAGTATTGGACAGGGCTATGGCTACACCTTC. As protein: CASSIGQGYGYTF. The V call is TRBV19, the J call TRBJ1-2, with 8 positions matching TRBD1. In germline, CDR1 is LNHDA, CDR2 SQIVND (reference sequence). V trimming: 3 bases; J trimming: 4 bases; junction bases outside the gene matches: 1. CDR3 size: 13 residues.

V gene TRBV19 combines with J gene TRBJ2-1, with D perhaps TRBD2 (5 bases). Germline values: CDR1 LNHDA, CDR2 SQIVND (reference sequence). The CDR3 loop spans 13 amino acids. V gave up 1 base and J gave up 7 bases, with 8 bases separating them. In nucleotides, the CDR3 is TGTGCCAGTAGTATAGGAAGGAGGAATGAGCAGTTCTTC. Encoded protein: CASSIGRRNEQFF.

The genes are TRBV7-2 and TRBJ2-1; 13 bases are shared with TRBD2. In germline, CDR1 is SGHTA, CDR2 FQGNSA. This CDR3 contains 16 residues. Germline trimming cut 0 bases from V and 7 bases from J; bases unmatched to any gene: 3. The CDR3 loop reads CASSLALAGGLNEQFF. In DNA form, the CDR3 reads TGTGCCAGCAGCTTAGCACTAGCGGGGGGGCTAAATGAGCAGTTCTTC.

This chain connects TRBV6-5 to TRBJ1-5; maybe TRBD1 (5 bases). The germline V gene has CDR1 MNHEY and CDR2 SVGAGI. The CDR3 is 13 residues long. V lost 8 bases to trimming and J lost 3 bases, with 11 bases between them. The CDR3 bases are TGTGCCAGCGGCGGGGCCTTCAATCAGCCCCAGCATTTT. It codes for CASGGAFNQPQHF.